These 27 T cell receptor beta chains were all obtained from the same sample, sequenced in a study of tissue T cells after allogeneic stem cell transplantation. Sequencing used immunoSEQ multiplex PCR; TCRdb keeps in-frame clones, though not all of them. The sample consists of about 48,000 clones, around 72% of them appearing once. The sequenced sample consisted of sorted cells pooled from one or two spleens. These receptors were collected from a pool of C57BL/6 mice in good health.

As for this clone: Gene names are the mouse ones. Read sequence stops 1 residue before the CDR3 end, and the germline J gene provides the missing end. The V call is TRBV4, the J call TRBJ2-5; 8 bases agree with TRBD2. V dropped 5 bases and J dropped 1; count of bases not matched to a gene: 2. CDR3 size: 14 residues. Per the germline V gene, CDR1 is LGHDT and CDR2 is YNNKQL (reference sequence). CDR3 residues: CASSLWGDQDTQYF. Partial CDR3 DNA: TGTGCCAGCAGCCTCTGGGGGGACCAAGACACCCAGTAC.

Comment on this clone: Mouse names are used for the genes. The sequenced fragment ends 1 residue before the CDR3 boundary, so the rest is inferred from the germline J gene. The chain employs TRBV20 and TRBJ2-7; 13 bases are a match to TRBD2. The CDR3 has 15 amino acids. Germline V gene data show CDR1 as GFQATS and CDR2 as STVNSAI. V gave up 2 bases and J gave up 6 bases; unmatched junction bases: 7. CDR3 bases read: TGTGGTGCTAGGAGGACTGGGGGGGCATTCTTTGAACAGTAC. Amino acid sequence: CGARRTGGAFFEQY. The entire CDR3 protein reads CGARRTGGAFFEQYF.

Comments on this clone: Mouse names are used for the genes. Read coverage stops 1 residue before the CDR3 terminus; the germline J gene supplies the remainder. J is TRBJ2-2 and V is TRBV31; 8 bases match TRBD2. The CDR3 loop spans 15 amino acids. The germline V gene encodes CDR1 GKSSPN and CDR2 SITVG. V was pared by 3 bases and J by 0 bases, with 3 bases of the junction left unmatched. CDR3 in amino acids: CAWRAGGTNTGQLYF. The CDR3 bases that were read are TGTGCCTGGAGAGCTGGGGGGACAAACACCGGGCAGCTCTAC.

Comment on this clone: Gene and germline names: mouse. Read sequence stops 1 residue before the CDR3 end, and the germline J gene provides the missing end. V is TRBV5 and J is TRBJ2-1; 10 nucleotides align to TRBD2. CDR1 is LGHNA, CDR2 YNLKQL, per germline (reference sequence). The CDR3 spans 17 residues. Germline trimming cut 4 bases from V and 1 base from J; bases unmatched to any gene: 7. Incomplete CDR3 DNA: TGTGCCAGCAGCCGAGACGGGACTGGGGCAAACTATGCTGAGCAGTTC. Residues: CASSRDGTGANYAEQF. The full-length CDR3 reads as CASSRDGTGANYAEQFF.

This clone showed up just a few times. Any gene name here is a mouse gene name. The read ends 1 residue shy of where the CDR3 ends; the end is completed using the germline J gene. The chain joins TRBV13-3 to TRBJ2-7; TRBD2 matches 7 bases. The CDR3 sequence is 14 residues long. The germline gives CDR1 NNHDY, CDR2 SYVADS. The trim removed 2 bases at V and 4 bases at J, leaving 6 bases unmatched. The covered CDR3 bases are TGTGCCAGCAGTGAAATGGGGGGAGGGTATGAACAGTAC. It is translated as CASSEMGGGYEQY. The whole CDR3 protein reads CASSEMGGGYEQYF.

As to this clone: Gene names refer to mouse genes. Read data end 1 residue before the CDR3 end; the end is taken from the germline J gene. This chain links TRBV3 with TRBJ2-2; 8 bases are shared with TRBD2. The germline CDR1 and CDR2 sequences are SNHLY and FYNGKV (reference sequence). V gave up 2 bases and J gave up 4 bases; unmatched junction bases: 6. The CDR3 has 16 amino acids. CDR3 residues: CASSLSGGQTTGQLYF. CDR3 DNA (partial): TGTGCCAGCAGCTTATCTGGGGGGCAGACCACCGGGCAGCTCTAC.

As concerns this clone: Each gene name is a mouse one. The CDR3 end lies 1 residue beyond the end of the read and is filled in from the germline J gene. The chain uses TRBV1 and TRBJ2-1; the D gene is possibly TRBD2 (6 bases). Germline CDR1 reads NSQYPW; CDR2 reads LRSPGD (reference sequence). The CDR3 consists of 16 residues. The ends were cut back, 0 bases at V and 3 bases at J, with 12 bases in the middle. CDR3 bases read: TGCACCTGCAGTGCAGATCGGGGGGTCCTCTATGCTGAGCAGTTC. Its translation: CTCSADRGVLYAEQF. The CDR3 in its entirety is CTCSADRGVLYAEQFF.

On this clone itself: Genes and germline are mouse. With the read ending 1 residue before the CDR3 end, the germline J gene is used to fill in that end. The chain has TRBV16 and TRBJ2-1, with D perhaps matching TRBD2 (5 bases). In germline, CDR1 is SGHSA, CDR2 FRNQAP. CDR3 length equals 14 residues. V lost 0 bases and J lost 6, with 9 bases in between. CDR3 sequence: CASSLEGWGAEQFF. The CDR3 DNA, read in part, is TGTGCAAGCAGCTTAGAGGGTTGGGGTGCTGAGCAGTTC.

In the case of this clone: Gene names are mouse gene names. Read coverage stops 1 residue before the CDR3 terminus; the germline J gene supplies the remainder. V is TRBV13-2 and J is TRBJ2-2, with D possibly TRBD2 on 7 matching bases. The CDR3 consists of 12 residues. Trimming shortened V by 7 bases and J by 4 bases, and 8 bases separated the two germline ends. Germline V lookup: CDR1 NNHNN, CDR2 SYGAGS (reference sequence). CDR3: CASRGATGQLYF. The sequenced part of the CDR3 DNA is TGTGCCAGCCGGGGGGCCACCGGGCAGCTCTAC.

Points on this clone: Gene names are mouse gene names. Coverage ceases 1 residue before the CDR3 finishes, and the germline J gene fills in the end. The chain is built from TRBV15 and TRBJ2-5; TRBD2 matches at 10 bases. Germline CDR1 is SGHND and CDR2 is FRSKSL. V lost 4 bases to trimming and J lost 5 bases; unmatched junction nucleotides: 0. The CDR3 spans 13 residues. The CDR3 protein is CASSWTGGDTQYF. The sequenced part of the CDR3 DNA is TGTGCCAGCAGTTGGACTGGGGGAGACACCCAGTAC.

With respect to this clone: Here the gene names and germline are mouse. The CDR3 extends 1 residue past the end of the read, so its final part is completed from the germline J gene. The chain links TRBV13-2 to TRBJ2-5; the match to TRBD1 covers 11 bases. The trim removed 5 bases at V and 2 bases at J, leaving 7 bases unmatched. The CDR3 contains 16 residues. Germline loops: CDR1 NNHNN, CDR2 SYGAGS (reference sequence). This chain's CDR3 is CASGPGTGGIQDTQYF. CDR3 bases read: TGTGCCAGCGGACCCGGGACAGGGGGGATCCAAGACACCCAGTAC.

Concerning this clone itself: The gene symbols are mouse symbols. The read terminates 1 residue ahead of where the CDR3 ends, so the germline J gene completes it. The chain couples TRBV20 to TRBJ2-5; D may be TRBD1 (6 bases). With 6 bases removed from V and 4 bases from J, the gap between germline ends came to 11 bases. CDR1 and CDR2 from the germline V gene are GFQATS and STVNSAI. This CDR3 is built from 12 residues. CDR3 in amino acids: CGALQGKDTQYF. The part of the CDR3 DNA that was read is TGTGGTGCCCTTCAGGGGAAAGACACCCAGTAC.

A remark on this clone: The listed genes are named as in mouse. The read is 1 residue too short to cover the CDR3 end, so that end is filled in from the germline J gene. The chain recombines TRBV3 with TRBJ2-5, with a tentative D call TRBD1 (5 bases). Germline lookup yields CDR1 SNHLY and CDR2 FYNGKV (reference sequence). The V end was cut by 4 bases, the J end by 3 bases, with 11 bases between. The CDR3 loop spans 14 amino acids. The sequenced part of the CDR3 DNA is TGTGCCAGCAGCTCGGACAAAGCTCAAGACACCCAGTAC. Translating it yields CASSSDKAQDTQY. The full CDR3 protein reads CASSSDKAQDTQYF.

Comment on this clone: Germline and genes here are mouse. The CDR3 extends 1 residue past the end of the read, so its final part is completed from the germline J gene. The gene calls are TRBV22 and TRBJ2-2; the table's D call, TRBD2, was not checked against the DNA. TRBV22 has pseudogene status. The CDR3 is 15 residues long. CDR3 bases read: TGTGCCAGCAGTTGGGGGGGGTCAAACACCGGGCAGCTCTAC. This codes for CASSWGGSNTGQLY. The CDR3 as a whole reads CASSWGGSNTGQLYF.

Worth noting for this clone: Mouse names are used for the genes. The CDR3 extends 1 residue past the end of the read, so its final part is completed from the germline J gene. The genes are TRBV13-2 and TRBJ1-3; D ambiguous. Trimming cost V 6 bases and J 0 bases, with 7 bases left between them. There are 13 residues in the CDR3. Germline CDR1 is NNHNN and CDR2 is SYGAGS (reference sequence). This CDR3 reads CASAAYSGNTLYF. Partial CDR3 DNA: TGTGCCAGCGCGGCATATTCTGGAAATACGCTCTAT.

A remark on this clone: Gene and germline names: mouse. Read data end 1 residue before the CDR3 end; the end is taken from the germline J gene. V and J are TRBV1 and TRBJ2-5, with TRBD1 matching over 8 bases. V lost 0 bases to trimming and J lost 5 bases; unmatched junction nucleotides: 4. This CDR3 is 15 amino acids long. From germline, CDR1 is NSQYPW and CDR2 LRSPGD (reference sequence). The CDR3 DNA, read in part, is TGCACCTGCAGTGCAGATCACAGGGGGAGAGACACCCAGTAC. Translation: CTCSADHRGRDTQY. The full CDR3 sequence reads CTCSADHRGRDTQYF.

On this clone: The gene names here belong to mouse. The read stops 1 residue short of the end of the CDR3; the missing end is completed from the germline J gene. J is TRBJ2-4 and V is TRBV13-2; 11 nucleotides align to TRBD2. Germline lookup yields CDR1 NNHNN and CDR2 SYGAGS (reference sequence). The CDR3 runs to 14 residues. With V trimmed by 3 bases and J by 6 bases, 3 bases remained unmatched. The sequenced CDR3 bases are TGTGCCAGCGGTGCGGACTGGGGGGAGAACACCTTGTAC. Encoded protein: CASGADWGENTLY. The entire CDR3 sequence reads CASGADWGENTLYF.

On this clone: The gene names given are mouse names. The CDR3 end falls 1 residue outside the read, so it is completed with the germline J gene. The rearrangement joins TRBV3 to TRBJ1-3; D is undetermined. The germline CDR1 and CDR2 sequences are SNHLY and FYNGKV (reference sequence). The CDR3 contains 12 residues. Trimming stripped 7 bases from V and 0 bases from J, with 4 bases between. Partial CDR3 DNA: TGTGCCAGCACGGATTCTGGAAATACGCTCTAT. As protein: CASTDSGNTLY. The full-length CDR3 reads as CASTDSGNTLYF. Full variable domain (remainder filled in from reference TRBV3 and TRBJ1-3): GPKVLQIPSHQIIDMGQMVTLNCDPVSNHLYFYWYKQILGQQMEFLVNFYNGKVMEKSKLFKDQFSVERPDGSYFTLKIQPTALEDSAVYFCASTDSGNTLYFGEGSRLIVV.

Points on this clone: All gene names here are mouse names. The observed sequence ends 1 residue before the CDR3 terminus, with the missing tail filled in from the germline J gene. This rearrangement joins TRBV5 to TRBJ2-4, with D maybe TRBD1 (5 bases). This CDR3 is built from 14 residues. Trimming took 4 bases from V and 2 from J, leaving 10 bases between them. CDR1 and CDR2 from the germline V gene are LGHNA and YNLKQL (reference sequence). The CDR3 sequence is CASSLRTNQNTLYF. The DNA read from the CDR3 is TGTGCCAGCAGCCTCCGGACAAATCAAAACACCTTGTAC.

This clone showed up just a few times. The genes are named according to mouse. The read ends 1 residue before the CDR3 terminus; that terminus is restored from the germline J gene. The chain uses TRBV16 and TRBJ1-3; D ambiguous. Looked up from germline, CDR1 is SGHSA and CDR2 is FRNQAP. The CDR3 is made up of 13 amino acids. Trimming removed 2 bases at V and 0 bases at J, with 2 bases between. The DNA read from the CDR3 is TGTGCAAGCAGCTTACATTCTGGAAATACGCTCTAT. Its protein is CASSLHSGNTLY. The CDR3 in its entirety is CASSLHSGNTLYF.

Worth noting for this clone: The genes and germline here are from mouse. The read halts 1 residue ahead of the CDR3 end, with the missing end drawn from the germline J gene. V gene TRBV13-2 combines with J gene TRBJ2-5; 12 nucleotides line up with TRBD2. The CDR3 loop spans 17 amino acids. Germline trimming cut 0 bases from V and 2 bases from J; bases unmatched to any gene: 4. The germline V gene encodes CDR1 NNHNN and CDR2 SYGAGS (reference sequence). CDR3 in amino acids: CASGDAGLGGLQDTQYF. CDR3 bases read: TGTGCCAGCGGTGATGCGGGACTGGGGGGACTCCAAGACACCCAGTAC.

Comment on this clone: Mouse gene names and germline throughout. From the germline J gene comes the end of the CDR3, since the read stops 1 residue before it. This chain uses TRBV14 with TRBJ2-7; perhaps D is TRBD1 or TRBD2 (5 bases each). The CDR3 loop spans 14 amino acids. Germline-derived CDR1 and CDR2 are SGHDT and FRDEAV. V lost 0 bases and J 0 bases, leaving 7 bases between the germline ends. CDR3 DNA (partial): TGTGCCAGCAGTTTCTGGGGGAGCTCCTATGAACAGTAC. Translation gives CASSFWGSSYEQY. The CDR3, in full, reads CASSFWGSSYEQYF.

Worth noting for this clone: Genes and germline come from the mouse. The read gets to within 1 residue of the CDR3 end, and the germline J gene fills in the rest. The chain couples TRBV1 to TRBJ1-1, with no clear D. CDR1 is NSQYPW, CDR2 LRSPGD, per germline (reference sequence). With 3 bases removed from V and 0 bases from J, the gap between germline ends came to 5 bases. The CDR3 is 13 residues long. CDR3 sequence reads: CTCSAGTNTEVFF. The sequenced part of the CDR3 DNA is TGCACCTGCAGTGCCGGGACAAACACAGAAGTCTTC.

A note on this clone: Germline and genes here are mouse. The CDR3 is cut off 1 residue early in the read; its end comes from the germline J gene. The chain has TRBV20 and TRBJ2-5; 10 nucleotides align to TRBD2. This CDR3 has 17 amino acids. Unmatched junction bases numbered 6, after V lost 0 bases and J lost 0 bases. Germline CDR1 GFQATS, CDR2 STVNSAI. The CDR3 bases that were read are TGTGGTGCTAGGGATCTGGGACTGGGGTTTAACCAAGACACCCAGTAC. This encodes CGARDLGLGFNQDTQY. The whole CDR3 sequence reads CGARDLGLGFNQDTQYF.

As regards this clone: Mouse gene names apply. Read sequence stops 1 residue before the CDR3 end, and the germline J gene provides the missing end. V and J are TRBV3 and TRBJ2-7; D is possibly TRBD1 or TRBD2 (6 bases each). V lost 3 bases to trimming and J lost 0 bases, with 9 bases between them. CDR3 length equals 14 residues. Per germline, CDR1 SNHLY and CDR2 FYNGKV (reference sequence). CDR3 protein: CASSFGGPSYEQYF. The sequenced part of the CDR3 DNA is TGTGCCAGCAGCTTCGGGGGCCCCTCCTATGAACAGTAC.

Comment on this clone: Germline and genes: mouse. The sequence runs out 1 residue before the end of the CDR3; the remainder is reconstructed from the germline J gene. The chain combines TRBV14 with TRBJ2-5; TRBD2 is a possible D gene (5 bases). From germline, CDR1 is SGHDT and CDR2 FRDEAV. Trimming removed 3 bases at V and 0 bases at J, with 5 bases between. This CDR3 spans 13 amino acids. The CDR3 spells CASSWTNQDTQYF. CDR3 bases read: TGTGCCAGCAGTTGGACTAACCAAGACACCCAGTAC.

Of note for this clone: Genes here carry mouse names. The observed sequence ends 1 residue before the CDR3 terminus, with the missing tail filled in from the germline J gene. This chain joins TRBV4 and TRBJ1-3; D call uncertain. This CDR3 is built from 16 residues. The germline gives CDR1 LGHDT, CDR2 YNNKQL (reference sequence). Trimming took 4 bases from V and 0 from J, leaving 13 bases between them. The CDR3 DNA, read in part, is TGTGCCAGCAGCTCTGTGTTTTGGACTTCTGGAAATACGCTCTAT. Protein product: CASSSVFWTSGNTLY. The entire CDR3 protein reads CASSSVFWTSGNTLYF.